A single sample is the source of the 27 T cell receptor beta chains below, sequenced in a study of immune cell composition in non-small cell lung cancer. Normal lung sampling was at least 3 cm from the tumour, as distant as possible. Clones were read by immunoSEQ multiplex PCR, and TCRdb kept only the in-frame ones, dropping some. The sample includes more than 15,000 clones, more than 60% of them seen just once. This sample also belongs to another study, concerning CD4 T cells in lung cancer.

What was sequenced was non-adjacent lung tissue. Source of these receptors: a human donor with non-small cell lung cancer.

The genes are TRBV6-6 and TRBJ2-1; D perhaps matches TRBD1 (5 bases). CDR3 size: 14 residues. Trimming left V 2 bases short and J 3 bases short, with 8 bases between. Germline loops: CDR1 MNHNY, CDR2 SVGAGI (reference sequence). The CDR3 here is CASSYDRDYNEQFF. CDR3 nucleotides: TGTGCCAGCAGTTACGACAGAGACTACAATGAGCAGTTCTTC.

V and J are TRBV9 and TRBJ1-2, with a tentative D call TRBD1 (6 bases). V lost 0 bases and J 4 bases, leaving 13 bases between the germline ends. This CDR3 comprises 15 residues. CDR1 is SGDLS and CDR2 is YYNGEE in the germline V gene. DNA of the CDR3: TGTGCCAGCAGCGTAGAACAGGGCAGTGGCTATGGCTACACCTTC. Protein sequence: CASSVEQGSGYGYTF.

CDR3 region: CASTGAEAFF. CDR3 in DNA: TGTGCCAGCACAGGAGCTGAAGCTTTCTTT. The gene calls are TRBV6-5 and TRBJ1-1; D not resolved. The CDR3 contains 10 residues. With 7 bases removed from V and 6 bases from J, the gap between germline ends came to 6 bases. The V gene's germline CDR1 is MNHEY and CDR2 SVGAGI.

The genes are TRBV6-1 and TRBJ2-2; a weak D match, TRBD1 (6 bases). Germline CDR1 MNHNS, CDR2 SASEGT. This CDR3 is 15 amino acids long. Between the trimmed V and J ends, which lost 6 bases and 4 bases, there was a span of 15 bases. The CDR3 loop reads CASSVGTLSTGELFF. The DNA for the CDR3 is TGTGCCAGCAGCGTCGGGACACTGAGCACCGGGGAGCTGTTTTTT.

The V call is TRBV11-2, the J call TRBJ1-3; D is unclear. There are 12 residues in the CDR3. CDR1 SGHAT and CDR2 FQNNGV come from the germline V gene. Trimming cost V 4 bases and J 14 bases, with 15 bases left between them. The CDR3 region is CASSSMGSFLYF. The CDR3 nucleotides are TGTGCCAGCAGCTCGATGGGGAGTTTCCTATATTTT.

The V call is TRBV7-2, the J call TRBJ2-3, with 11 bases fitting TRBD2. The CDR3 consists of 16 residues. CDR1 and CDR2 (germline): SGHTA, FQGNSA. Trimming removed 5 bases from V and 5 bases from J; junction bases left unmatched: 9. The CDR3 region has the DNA TGTGCCAGCAGCATATTAGCGGGGGGGCGGGGAGATACGCAGTATTTT. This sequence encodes CASSILAGGRGDTQYF.

Here the CDR3 reads CASSLDVAGNTIYF. In nucleotides, the CDR3 is TGCGCCAGCAGCTTGGACGTGGCCGGAAACACCATATATTTT. This rearrangement joins TRBV5-1 to TRBJ1-3; D unclear. Germline assignment: CDR1 SGHRS and CDR2 YFSETQ. Trimming stripped 0 bases from V and 4 bases from J, with 8 bases between. CDR3 size: 14 residues. Together with reference TRBV5-1 and TRBJ1-3, the CDR3 gives the full variable domain: KAGVTQTPRYLIKTRGQQVTLSCSPISGHRSVSWYQQTPGQGLQFLFEYFSETQRNKGNFPGRFSGRQFSNSRSEMNVSTLELGDSALYLCASSLDVAGNTIYFGEGSWLTVV.

CDR3 in DNA: TGTGCCAGCAGCGGCCACAGGACCACTGGGGCCAACGTCCTGACTTTC. Its translation is CASSGHRTTGANVLTF. The V gene is TRBV7-2, the J gene TRBJ2-6, with D possibly TRBD1 on 5 matching bases. CDR3 length: 16 residues. Germline loops: CDR1 SGHTA, CDR2 FQGNSA. Trimming removed 5 bases from V and 2 bases from J, with 13 bases in between.

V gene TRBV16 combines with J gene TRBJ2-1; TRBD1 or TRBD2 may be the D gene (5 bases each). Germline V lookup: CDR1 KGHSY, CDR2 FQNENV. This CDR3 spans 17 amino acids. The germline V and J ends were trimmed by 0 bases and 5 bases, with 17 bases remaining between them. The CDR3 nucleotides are TGTGCCAGCAGCCAATCGGGGACCTTGACTTCTAACAATGAGCAGTTCTTC. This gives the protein CASSQSGTLTSNNEQFF.

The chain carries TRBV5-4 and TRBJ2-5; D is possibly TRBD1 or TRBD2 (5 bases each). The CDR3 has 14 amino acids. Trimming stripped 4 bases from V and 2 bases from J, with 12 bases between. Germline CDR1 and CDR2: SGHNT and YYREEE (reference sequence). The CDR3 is CASSRDQGQETQYF. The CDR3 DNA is TGTGCCAGCAGCCGGGACCAGGGTCAAGAGACCCAGTACTTC.

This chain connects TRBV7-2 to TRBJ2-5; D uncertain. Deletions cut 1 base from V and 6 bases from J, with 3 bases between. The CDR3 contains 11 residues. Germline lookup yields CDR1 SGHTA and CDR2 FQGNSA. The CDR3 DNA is TGTGCCAGCAGCTTAGTGAAGACCCAGTACTTC. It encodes CASSLVKTQYF. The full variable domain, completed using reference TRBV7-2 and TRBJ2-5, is GAGVSQSPSNKVTEKGKDVELRCDPISGHTALYWYRQSLGQGLEFLIYFQGNSAPDKSGLPSDRFSAERTGGSVSTLTIQRTQQEDSAVYLCASSLVKTQYFGPGTRLLVL.

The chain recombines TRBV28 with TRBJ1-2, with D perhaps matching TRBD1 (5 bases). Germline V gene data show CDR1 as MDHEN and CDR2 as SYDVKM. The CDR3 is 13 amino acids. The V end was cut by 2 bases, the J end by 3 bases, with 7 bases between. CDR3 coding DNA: TGTGCCAGCAGTTTAAGACAGCACTATGGCTACACCTTC. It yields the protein CASSLRQHYGYTF.

The CDR3 DNA is TGTGCCAGCACCCGGGGACTTGGGACAGATACGCAGTATTTT. This codes for CASTRGLGTDTQYF. The chain recombines TRBV7-2 with TRBJ2-3, with D perhaps TRBD2 (6 bases). Between the trimmed V and J ends, which lost 7 bases and 3 bases, there was a span of 14 bases. The CDR3 contains 14 residues. Germline lookup yields CDR1 SGHTA and CDR2 FQGNSA.

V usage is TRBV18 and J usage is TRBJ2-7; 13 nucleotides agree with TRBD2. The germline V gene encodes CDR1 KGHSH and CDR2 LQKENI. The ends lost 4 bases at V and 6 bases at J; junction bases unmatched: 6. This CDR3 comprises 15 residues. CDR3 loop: CASSLGLAGEGEQYF. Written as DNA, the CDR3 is TGTGCCAGCTCACTCGGACTAGCGGGAGAAGGCGAGCAGTACTTC.

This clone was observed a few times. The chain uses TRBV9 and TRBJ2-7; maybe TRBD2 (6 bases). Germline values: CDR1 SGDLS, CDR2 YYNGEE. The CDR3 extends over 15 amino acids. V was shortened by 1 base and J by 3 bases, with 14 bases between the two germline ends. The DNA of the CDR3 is TGTGCCAGCAGCGTATCTGCGGGGAGCAACTACGAGCAGTACTTC. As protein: CASSVSAGSNYEQYF.

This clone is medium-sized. The CDR3 coding sequence is TGTGCCAGCAGTTTTTATCCCGGCAGGGGCGGCCAACCCTACGAGCAGTACTTC. This encodes CASSFYPGRGGQPYEQYF. This sequence joins TRBV27 and TRBJ2-7; TRBD1 is a possible D gene (6 bases). The CDR3 is made up of 18 amino acids. Germline V gene sequence: CDR1 MNHEY, CDR2 SMNVEV (reference sequence). The V gene lost 3 bases and the J gene lost 2 bases, with 23 bases spanning the gap.

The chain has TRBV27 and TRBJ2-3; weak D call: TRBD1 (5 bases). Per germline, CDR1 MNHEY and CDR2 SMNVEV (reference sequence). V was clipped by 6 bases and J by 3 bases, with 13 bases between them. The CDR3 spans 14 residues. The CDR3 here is CASSRQRPTDTQYF. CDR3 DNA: TGTGCCAGCAGCAGACAGAGGCCAACAGATACGCAGTATTTT.

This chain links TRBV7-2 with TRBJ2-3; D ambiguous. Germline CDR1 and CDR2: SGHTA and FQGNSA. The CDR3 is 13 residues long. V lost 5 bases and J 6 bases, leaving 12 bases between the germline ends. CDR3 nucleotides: TGTGCCAGCAGCCGAATAGTAAGGGATACGCAGTATTTT. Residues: CASSRIVRDTQYF.

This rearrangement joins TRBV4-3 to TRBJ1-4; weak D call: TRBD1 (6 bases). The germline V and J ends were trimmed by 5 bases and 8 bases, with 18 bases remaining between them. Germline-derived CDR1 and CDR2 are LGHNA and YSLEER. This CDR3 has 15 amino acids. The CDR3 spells CASSAAGARGEKLFF. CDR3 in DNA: TGCGCCAGCAGCGCGGCGGGGGCCCGAGGCGAAAAACTGTTTTTT.

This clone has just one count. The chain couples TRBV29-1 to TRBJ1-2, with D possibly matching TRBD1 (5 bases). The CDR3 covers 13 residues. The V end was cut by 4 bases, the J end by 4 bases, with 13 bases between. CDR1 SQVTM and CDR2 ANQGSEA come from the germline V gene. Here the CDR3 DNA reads TGCAGCGTTGGTGTCCAAGACAGCTATGGCTACACCTTC. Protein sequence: CSVGVQDSYGYTF.

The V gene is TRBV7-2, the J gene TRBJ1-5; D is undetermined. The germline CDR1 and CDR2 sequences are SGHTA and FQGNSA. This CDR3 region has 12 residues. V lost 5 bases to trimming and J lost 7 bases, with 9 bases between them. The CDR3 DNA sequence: TGTGCCAGCAGCCAGTATGGCCAGCCCCAGCATTTT. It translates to CASSQYGQPQHF. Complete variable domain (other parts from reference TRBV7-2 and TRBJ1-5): GAGVSQSPSNKVTEKGKDVELRCDPISGHTALYWYRQSLGQGLEFLIYFQGNSAPDKSGLPSDRFSAERTGGSVSTLTIQRTQQEDSAVYLCASSQYGQPQHFGDGTRLSIL.

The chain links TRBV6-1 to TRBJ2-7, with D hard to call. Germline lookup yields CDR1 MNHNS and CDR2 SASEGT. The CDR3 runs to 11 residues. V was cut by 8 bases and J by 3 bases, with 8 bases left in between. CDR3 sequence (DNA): TGTGCCAGCGCCAGTGTCTACGAGCAGTACTTC. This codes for CASASVYEQYF.

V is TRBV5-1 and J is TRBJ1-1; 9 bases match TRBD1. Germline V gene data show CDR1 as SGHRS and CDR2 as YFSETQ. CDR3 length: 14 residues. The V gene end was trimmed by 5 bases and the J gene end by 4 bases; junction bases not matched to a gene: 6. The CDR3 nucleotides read TGCGCCAGCAGAACCGGGACAGGGAGCACTGAAGCTTTCTTT. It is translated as CASRTGTGSTEAFF.

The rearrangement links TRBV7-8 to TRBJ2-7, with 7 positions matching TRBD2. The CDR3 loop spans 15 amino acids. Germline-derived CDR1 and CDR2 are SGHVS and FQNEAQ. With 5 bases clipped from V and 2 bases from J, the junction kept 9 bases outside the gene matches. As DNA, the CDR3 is TGTGCCAGCAGCGCCTCCGTAGGGACTACCTACGAGCAGTACTTC. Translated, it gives CASSASVGTTYEQYF.

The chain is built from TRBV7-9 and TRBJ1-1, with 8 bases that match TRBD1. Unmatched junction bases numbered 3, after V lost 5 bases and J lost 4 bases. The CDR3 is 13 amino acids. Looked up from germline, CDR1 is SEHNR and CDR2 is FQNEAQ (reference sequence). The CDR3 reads CASSVQGATEAFF. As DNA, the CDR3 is TGTGCCAGCAGCGTTCAGGGGGCCACTGAAGCTTTCTTT.

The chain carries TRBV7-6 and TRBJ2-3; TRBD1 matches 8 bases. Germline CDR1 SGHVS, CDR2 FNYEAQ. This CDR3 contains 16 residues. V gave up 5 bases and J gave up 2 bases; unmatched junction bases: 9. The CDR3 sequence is CASSVGQGYFTDTQYF. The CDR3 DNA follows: TGTGCCAGCAGCGTCGGACAGGGCTATTTCACAGATACGCAGTATTTT.

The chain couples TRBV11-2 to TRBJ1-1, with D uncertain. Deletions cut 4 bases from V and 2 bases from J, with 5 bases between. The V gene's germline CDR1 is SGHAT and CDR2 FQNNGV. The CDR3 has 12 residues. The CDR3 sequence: CASSYVNTEAFF. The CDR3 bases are TGTGCCAGCAGCTACGTTAACACTGAAGCTTTCTTT. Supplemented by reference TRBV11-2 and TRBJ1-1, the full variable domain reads EAGVAQSPRYKIIEKRQSVAFWCNPISGHATLYWYQQILGQGPKLLIQFQNNGVVDDSQLPKDRFSAERLKGVDSTLKIQPAKLEDSAVYLCASSYVNTEAFFGQGTRLTVV.